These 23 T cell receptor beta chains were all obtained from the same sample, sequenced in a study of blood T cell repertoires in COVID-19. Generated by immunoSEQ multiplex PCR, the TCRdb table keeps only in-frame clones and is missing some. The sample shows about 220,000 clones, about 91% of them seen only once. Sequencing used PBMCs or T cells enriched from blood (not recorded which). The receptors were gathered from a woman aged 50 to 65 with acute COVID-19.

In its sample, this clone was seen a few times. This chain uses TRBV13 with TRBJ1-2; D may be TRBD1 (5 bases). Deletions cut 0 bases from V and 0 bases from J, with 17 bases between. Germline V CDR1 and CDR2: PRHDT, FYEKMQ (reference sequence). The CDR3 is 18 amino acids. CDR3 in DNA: TGTGCCAGCAGCTTAGGCCGGGGGGATCCTGGGACTAACTATGGCTACACCTTC. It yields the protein CASSLGRGDPGTNYGYTF. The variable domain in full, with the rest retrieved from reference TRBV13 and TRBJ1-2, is AAGVIQSPRHLIKEKRETATLKCYPIPRHDTVYWYQQGPGQDPQFLISFYEKMQSDKGSIPDRFSAQQFSDYHSELNMSSLELGDSALYFCASSLGRGDPGTNYGYTFGSGTRLTVV.

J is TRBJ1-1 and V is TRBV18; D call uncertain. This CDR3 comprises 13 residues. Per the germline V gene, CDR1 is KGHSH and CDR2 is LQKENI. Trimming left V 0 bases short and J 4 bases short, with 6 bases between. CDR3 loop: CASSPPSFTEAFF. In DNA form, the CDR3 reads TGTGCCAGCTCACCACCGAGTTTCACTGAAGCTTTCTTT.

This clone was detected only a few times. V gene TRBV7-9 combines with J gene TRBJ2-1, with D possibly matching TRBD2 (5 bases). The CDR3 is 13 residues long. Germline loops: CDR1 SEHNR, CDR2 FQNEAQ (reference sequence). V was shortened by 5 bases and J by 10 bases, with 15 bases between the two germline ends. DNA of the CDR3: TGTGCCAGCAGCCTAGGGTTGGGAGCCGAGCAGTTCTTC. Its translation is CASSLGLGAEQFF.

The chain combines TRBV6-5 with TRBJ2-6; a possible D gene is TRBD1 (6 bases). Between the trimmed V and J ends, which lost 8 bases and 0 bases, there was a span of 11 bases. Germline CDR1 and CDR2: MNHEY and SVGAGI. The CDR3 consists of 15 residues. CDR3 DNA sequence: TGTGCCAGCTGCCGGGACAACTCTGGGGCCAACGTCCTGACTTTC. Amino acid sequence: CASCRDNSGANVLTF.

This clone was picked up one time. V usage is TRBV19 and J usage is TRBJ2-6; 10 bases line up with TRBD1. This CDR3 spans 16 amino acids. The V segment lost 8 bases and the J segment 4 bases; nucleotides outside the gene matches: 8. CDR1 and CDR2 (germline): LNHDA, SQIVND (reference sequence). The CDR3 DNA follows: TGTGCCAGTTTCGACAGGGGGCGCCCAGGGGCCAACGTCCTGACTTTC. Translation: CASFDRGRPGANVLTF.

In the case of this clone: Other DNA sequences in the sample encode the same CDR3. The CDR3 spells CASSRVGQEQETQYF. The CDR3 nucleotides read TGCGCCAGCAGCCGGGTGGGACAGGAACAAGAGACCCAGTACTTC. The chain has TRBV4-1 and TRBJ2-5, with 8 bases aligning to TRBD1. From germline, CDR1 is MGHRA and CDR2 YSYEKL. Germline trimming cut 4 bases from V and 2 bases from J; bases unmatched to any gene: 6. The CDR3 runs 15 residues.

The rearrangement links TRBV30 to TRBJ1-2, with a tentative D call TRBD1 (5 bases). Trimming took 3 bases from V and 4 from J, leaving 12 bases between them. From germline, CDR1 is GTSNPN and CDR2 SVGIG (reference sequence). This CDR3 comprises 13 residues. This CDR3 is CAWSRQTRYGYTF. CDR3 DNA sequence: TGTGCCTGGAGCAGACAGACGCGCTATGGCTACACCTTC.

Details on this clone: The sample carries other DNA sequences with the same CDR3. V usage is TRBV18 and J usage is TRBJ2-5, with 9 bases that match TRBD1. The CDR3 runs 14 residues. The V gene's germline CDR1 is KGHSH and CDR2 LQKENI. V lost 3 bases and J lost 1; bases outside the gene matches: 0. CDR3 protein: CASSPGQGQETQYF. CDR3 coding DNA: TGTGCCAGCTCACCGGGACAGGGCCAAGAGACCCAGTACTTC.

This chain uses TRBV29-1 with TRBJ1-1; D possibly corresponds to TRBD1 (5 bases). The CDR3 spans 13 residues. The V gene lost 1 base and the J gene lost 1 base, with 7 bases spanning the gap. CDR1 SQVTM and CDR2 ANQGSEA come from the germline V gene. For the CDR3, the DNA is TGCAGCGTTGAAGGCCAGGGGAACACTGAAGCTTTCTTT. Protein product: CSVEGQGNTEAFF.

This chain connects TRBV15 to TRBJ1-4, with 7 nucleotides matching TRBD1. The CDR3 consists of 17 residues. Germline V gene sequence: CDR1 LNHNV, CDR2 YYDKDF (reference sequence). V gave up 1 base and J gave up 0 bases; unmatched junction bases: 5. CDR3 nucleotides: TGTGCCACCAGCAGAGCAGGGACAGCAGCAACTAATGAAAAACTGTTTTTT. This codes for CATSRAGTAATNEKLFF.

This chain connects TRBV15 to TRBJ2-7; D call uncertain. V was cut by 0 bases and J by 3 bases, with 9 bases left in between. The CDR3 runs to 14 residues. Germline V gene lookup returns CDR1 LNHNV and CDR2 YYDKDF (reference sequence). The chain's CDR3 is CATSREVADYEQYF. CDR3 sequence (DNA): TGTGCCACCAGCAGAGAGGTTGCGGACTACGAGCAGTACTTC.

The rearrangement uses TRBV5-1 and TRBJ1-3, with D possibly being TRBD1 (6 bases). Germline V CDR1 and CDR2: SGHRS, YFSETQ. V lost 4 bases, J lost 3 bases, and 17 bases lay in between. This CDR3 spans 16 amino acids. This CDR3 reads CASSPAGGQNGNTIYF. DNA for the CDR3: TGCGCCAGCAGCCCGGCGGGGGGGCAGAATGGAAACACCATATATTTT.

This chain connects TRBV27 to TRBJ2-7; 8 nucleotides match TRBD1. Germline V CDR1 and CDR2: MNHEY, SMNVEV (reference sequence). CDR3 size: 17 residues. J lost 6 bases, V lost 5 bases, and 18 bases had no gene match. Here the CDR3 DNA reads TGTGCCAGCAGTCTGAGCAGGGGGCGTGATGGGGTGGGCGAGCAGTACTTC. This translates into CASSLSRGRDGVGEQYF.

The CDR3 sequence: CASSLFPDSYEQYF. The CDR3 DNA sequence: TGTGCCAGCAGCTTGTTTCCAGATTCCTACGAGCAGTACTTC. This chain joins TRBV7-2 and TRBJ2-7; D remains ambiguous. V was pared by 3 bases and J by 1 base, with 10 bases between. The germline CDR1 and CDR2 sequences are SGHTA and FQGNSA. The CDR3 is 14 residues long.

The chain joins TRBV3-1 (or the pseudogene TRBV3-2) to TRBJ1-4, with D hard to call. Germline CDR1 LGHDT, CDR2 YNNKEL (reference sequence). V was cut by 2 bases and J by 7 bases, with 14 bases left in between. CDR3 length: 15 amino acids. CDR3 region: CASSQFGQEFEKLFF. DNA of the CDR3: TGTGCCAGCAGCCAATTTGGTCAGGAATTTGAAAAACTGTTTTTT.

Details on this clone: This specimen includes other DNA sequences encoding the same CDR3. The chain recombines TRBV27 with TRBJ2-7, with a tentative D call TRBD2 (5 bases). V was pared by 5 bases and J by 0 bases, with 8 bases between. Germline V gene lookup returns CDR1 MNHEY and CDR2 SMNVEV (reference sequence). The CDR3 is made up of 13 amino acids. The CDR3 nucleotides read TGTGCCAGCAGTAGTGGGAGCTCCTACGAGCAGTACTTC. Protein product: CASSSGSSYEQYF.

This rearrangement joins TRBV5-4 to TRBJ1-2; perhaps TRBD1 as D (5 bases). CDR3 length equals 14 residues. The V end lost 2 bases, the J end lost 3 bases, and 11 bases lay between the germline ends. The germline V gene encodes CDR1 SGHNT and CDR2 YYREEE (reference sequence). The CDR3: CASSLGVIHYGYTF. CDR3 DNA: TGTGCCAGCAGCTTAGGGGTGATCCACTATGGCTACACCTTC.

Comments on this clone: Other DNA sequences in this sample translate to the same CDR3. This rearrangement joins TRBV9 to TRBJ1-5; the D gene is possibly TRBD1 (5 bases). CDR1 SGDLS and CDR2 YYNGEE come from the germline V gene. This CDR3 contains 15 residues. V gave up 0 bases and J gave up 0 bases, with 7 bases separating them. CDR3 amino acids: CASSVAGNSNQPQHF. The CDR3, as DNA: TGTGCCAGCAGCGTAGCAGGGAATAGCAATCAGCCCCAGCATTTT.

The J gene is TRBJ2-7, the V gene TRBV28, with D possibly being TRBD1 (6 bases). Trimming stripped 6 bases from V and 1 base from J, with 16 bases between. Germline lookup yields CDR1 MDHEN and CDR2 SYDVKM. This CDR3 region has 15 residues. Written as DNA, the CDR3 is TGTGCCAGCAGCACCACAGGGAGTGGATCCTACGAGCAGTACTTC. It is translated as CASSTTGSGSYEQYF. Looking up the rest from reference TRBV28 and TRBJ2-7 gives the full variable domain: DVKVTQSSRYLVKRTGEKVFLECVQDMDHENMFWYRQDPGLGLRLIYFSYDVKMKEKGDIPEGYSVSREKKERFSLILESASTNQTSMYLCASSTTGSGSYEQYFGPGTRLTVT.

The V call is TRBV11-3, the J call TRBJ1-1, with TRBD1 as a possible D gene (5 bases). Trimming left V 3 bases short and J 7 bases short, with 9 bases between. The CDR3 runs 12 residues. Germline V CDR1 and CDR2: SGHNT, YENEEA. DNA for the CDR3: TGTGCCAGCAGCTTCGGGGGAGGTGAAGCTTTCTTT. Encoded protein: CASSFGGGEAFF.

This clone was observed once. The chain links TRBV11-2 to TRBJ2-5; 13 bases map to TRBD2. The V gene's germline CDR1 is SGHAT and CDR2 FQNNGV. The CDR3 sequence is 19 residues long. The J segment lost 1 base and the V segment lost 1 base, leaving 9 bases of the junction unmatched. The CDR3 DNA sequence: TGTGCCAGCAGCTTAGGGGGAACTAGCGGGAGGGGGATCCAAGAGACCCAGTACTTC. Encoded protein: CASSLGGTSGRGIQETQYF.

Here the CDR3 reads CASSLPGSYEQYF. The CDR3 DNA follows: TGTGCCAGCAGTCTCCCCGGGTCCTACGAGCAGTACTTC. J is TRBJ2-7 and V is TRBV28; D unresolved. Germline V gene sequence: CDR1 MDHEN, CDR2 SYDVKM. This CDR3 spans 13 amino acids. Deletions cut 5 bases from V and 1 base from J, with 9 bases between.

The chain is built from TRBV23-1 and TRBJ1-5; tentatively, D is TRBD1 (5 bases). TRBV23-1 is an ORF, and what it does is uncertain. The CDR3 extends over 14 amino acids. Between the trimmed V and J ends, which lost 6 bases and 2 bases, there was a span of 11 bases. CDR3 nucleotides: TGCGCCAGCAGCCAGGACACTTGCAATCAGCCCCAGCATTTT. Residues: CASSQDTCNQPQHF.